Following are 14 T cell receptor beta chains from one sample sequenced in a study of cytomegalovirus exposure and HLA in healthy donors. The PCR contained 60 Vbeta and 13 Jbeta primers. The table came from immunoSEQ multiplex PCR; TCRdb's copy has only in-frame clones and leaves some out. The table records more than 45,000 clones, around 74% of them present only once. The sequenced material came from PBMCs. Receptor source: a man aged 25 to 45 in good health and CMV-seronegative.

This clone was picked up a small number of times. The chain is built from TRBV4-2 and TRBJ1-1, with D uncertain. Germline CDR1 LGHNA, CDR2 YNFKEQ. V was trimmed by 0 bases and J by 5 bases, leaving 10 bases between them. This CDR3 contains 14 residues. The CDR3 protein is CASSQDIGGTEAFF. As DNA, the CDR3 is TGTGCCAGCAGCCAAGATATCGGCGGTACTGAAGCTTTCTTT.

The chain joins TRBV7-9 to TRBJ2-4, with TRBD1 matching 9 bases. Germline CDR1 reads SEHNR; CDR2 reads FQNEAQ (reference sequence). This CDR3 comprises 13 residues. Unmatched junction bases numbered 4, after V lost 5 bases and J lost 8 bases. The CDR3 sequence is CASSLDRGDIQYF. The CDR3 region has the DNA TGTGCCAGCAGCCTGGACAGGGGCGACATTCAGTACTTC. Filled out from reference TRBV7-9 and TRBJ2-4, the complete variable domain reads DTGVSQNPRHKITKRGQNVTFRCDPISEHNRLYWYRQTLGQGPEFLTYFQNEAQLEKSRLLSDRFSAERPKGSFSTLEIQRTEQGDSAMYLCASSLDRGDIQYFGAGTRLSVL.

CDR3 sequence reads: CASSLVAGEYNEQFF. CDR3 sequence (DNA): TGTGCCAGCAGCTTAGTAGCGGGAGAGTACAATGAGCAGTTCTTC. The chain recombines TRBV7-8 with TRBJ2-1, with 9 positions matching TRBD2. Germline loops: CDR1 SGHVS, CDR2 FQNEAQ. The V and J ends lost 1 base and 4 bases, in that order; junction bases with no gene match: 2. This CDR3 spans 15 amino acids.

This clone was recorded only once. The rearrangement uses TRBV29-1 and TRBJ2-7; D possibly corresponds to TRBD1 (9 bases). CDR1 and CDR2 from the germline V gene are SQVTM and ANQGSEA. The CDR3 has 16 residues. V lost 1 base and J 5 bases, leaving 21 bases between the germline ends. The CDR3 sequence is CSVEAGRGTGFNEQYF. CDR3 nucleotide sequence: TGCAGCGTTGAAGCCGGGAGGGGGACAGGGTTCAACGAGCAGTACTTC.

V and J are TRBV7-8 and TRBJ2-2; 12 bases line up with TRBD1. In germline, CDR1 is SGHVS, CDR2 FQNEAQ. This CDR3 is built from 15 residues. V lost 6 bases, J lost 6 bases, and 5 bases stayed unmatched. CDR3 coding DNA: TGTGCCAGCAGAGCCGGGACAGGGGGCTCCGGGGAGCTGTTTTTT. The encoded protein is CASRAGTGGSGELFF.

This clone has just a few counts. The chain joins TRBV2 to TRBJ2-1; TRBD2 agrees at 8 bases. Unmatched junction bases numbered 8, after V lost 10 bases and J lost 0 bases. Germline V gene sequence: CDR1 SNHLY, CDR2 FYNNEI. The CDR3 runs 15 residues. The chain's CDR3 is CANQKSGSSYNEQFF. CDR3 nucleotide sequence: TGTGCCAACCAGAAGAGCGGGAGCTCCTACAATGAGCAGTTCTTC.

Only a few counts were recorded for this clone. Other DNA sequences in the sample encode the same CDR3. CDR3 sequence reads: CASSFGQGASTEAFF. CDR3 sequence (DNA): TGTGCCAGCAGCTTTGGACAGGGGGCCTCCACTGAAGCTTTCTTT. The rearrangement uses TRBV7-2 and TRBJ1-1; 11 bases agree with TRBD1. V lost 3 bases, J lost 4 bases, and 4 bases stayed unmatched. CDR1 and CDR2 (germline): SGHTA, FQGNSA. The CDR3 length is 15 residues.

A few counts support this clone. V gene TRBV5-1 combines with J gene TRBJ2-1; maybe TRBD2 (6 bases). With 6 bases removed from V and 8 bases from J, the gap between germline ends came to 15 bases. The CDR3 consists of 13 residues. Germline assignment: CDR1 SGHRS and CDR2 YFSETQ. This chain's CDR3 is CASNSGHSYEQFF. The CDR3 region has the DNA TGCGCCAGCAATAGCGGACACTCGTATGAGCAGTTCTTC.

The CDR3 loop is CASSLMGQVSPLHF. Written as DNA, the CDR3 is TGCGCCAGCAGCTTGATGGGACAGGTCTCACCCCTCCACTTT. The V call is TRBV5-1, the J call TRBJ1-6, with 8 bases aligning to TRBD1. The CDR3 totals 14 residues. In germline, CDR1 is SGHRS, CDR2 YFSETQ. V lost 1 base to trimming and J lost 10 bases; unmatched junction nucleotides: 4.

The chain links TRBV5-6 to TRBJ2-7; perhaps TRBD1 as D (6 bases). With 3 bases removed from V and 5 bases from J, the gap between germline ends came to 18 bases. Germline values: CDR1 SGHDT, CDR2 YYEEEE. The length of the CDR3 is 15 residues. DNA for the CDR3: TGTGCCAGCAGCTGGAGTGCCCGGGACACCCACGAGCAGTACTTC. Protein product: CASSWSARDTHEQYF.

With respect to this clone: Without the conserved terminal phenylalanine or tryptophan, this CDR3 likely stems from a read error. The V and J genes are TRBV6-1 and TRBJ1-2, with D hard to call. The germline V gene encodes CDR1 MNHNS and CDR2 SASEGT. V was shortened by 0 bases and J by 3 bases, with 11 bases between the two germline ends. The CDR3 is 15 amino acids. The CDR3 region has the DNA TGTGCCAGCAGTGAAGCTGTGACTGCCTACTATGGCTACACCGTC. This encodes CASSEAVTAYYGYTV.

The chain couples TRBV27 to TRBJ2-7, with 10 bases identical to TRBD1. After removal of 4 bases from V and 2 bases from J, the junction contained 5 bases not matched to a gene. The length of the CDR3 is 15 residues. Germline V lookup: CDR1 MNHEY, CDR2 SMNVEV (reference sequence). CDR3: CASSSPGTGAYEQYF. The CDR3 nucleotides are TGTGCCAGCAGTTCTCCCGGGACAGGGGCCTACGAGCAGTACTTC.

This clone has a handful of counts. V and J are TRBV7-9 and TRBJ1-2; tentative D call: TRBD1 (6 bases). This CDR3 spans 14 amino acids. Germline loops: CDR1 SEHNR, CDR2 FQNEAQ (reference sequence). The ends were cut back, 1 base at V and 7 bases at J, with 13 bases in the middle. This chain's CDR3 is CASSLVGGAGGYTF. As DNA, the CDR3 is TGTGCCAGCAGCTTAGTAGGGGGGGCCGGTGGCTACACCTTC.

The genes are TRBV7-2 and TRBJ2-7; TRBD2 is a possible D gene (5 bases). V dropped 1 base and J dropped 6 bases, with 10 bases sitting between them. The CDR3 sequence is 13 residues long. From germline, CDR1 is SGHTA and CDR2 FQGNSA. The CDR3: CASSLGGLSEQYF. The DNA for the CDR3 is TGTGCCAGCAGCTTAGGAGGACTCTCCGAGCAGTACTTC.